A single sample is the source of the 3 T cell receptor beta chains below, sequenced in a study of cytomegalovirus exposure and HLA in healthy donors. Generated by immunoSEQ multiplex PCR, the TCRdb table keeps only in-frame clones and is missing some. This table has roughly 100,000 clones, roughly nine tenths appearing once. Sequencing input: PBMCs. The receptors come from a woman aged 18-35 years in good health and CMV-seropositive.

The rearrangement joins TRBV28 to TRBJ1-2; D is possibly TRBD1 (5 bases). The CDR3 loop spans 16 amino acids. Germline V lookup: CDR1 MDHEN, CDR2 SYDVKM. V was pared by 7 bases and J by 4 bases, with 22 bases between. The CDR3 loop reads CASTTPVGETLYGYTF. DNA of the CDR3: TGTGCCAGCACCACGCCAGTAGGGGAAACACTCTATGGCTACACCTTC.

The chain uses TRBV5-4 and TRBJ2-6, with 8 bases fitting TRBD1. The CDR3 is 16 residues long. The V and J ends lost 4 bases and 2 bases, in that order; junction bases with no gene match: 5. The germline V gene encodes CDR1 SGHNT and CDR2 YYREEE (reference sequence). Here the CDR3 reads CASSAKQGAGANVLTF. CDR3 coding DNA: TGTGCCAGCAGCGCCAAACAGGGGGCTGGGGCCAACGTCCTGACTTTC.

V is TRBV10-2 and J is TRBJ1-1, with 9 bases fitting TRBD1. Germline CDR1 reads WSHSY; CDR2 reads SAAADI. The CDR3 has 14 residues. Trimming at V came to 1 base and at J to 7 bases, leaving 4 bases not matched to a gene. The CDR3 sequence is CASSEFRQGGEAFF. For the CDR3, the DNA is TGCGCCAGCAGTGAGTTCCGACAGGGGGGTGAAGCTTTCTTT.